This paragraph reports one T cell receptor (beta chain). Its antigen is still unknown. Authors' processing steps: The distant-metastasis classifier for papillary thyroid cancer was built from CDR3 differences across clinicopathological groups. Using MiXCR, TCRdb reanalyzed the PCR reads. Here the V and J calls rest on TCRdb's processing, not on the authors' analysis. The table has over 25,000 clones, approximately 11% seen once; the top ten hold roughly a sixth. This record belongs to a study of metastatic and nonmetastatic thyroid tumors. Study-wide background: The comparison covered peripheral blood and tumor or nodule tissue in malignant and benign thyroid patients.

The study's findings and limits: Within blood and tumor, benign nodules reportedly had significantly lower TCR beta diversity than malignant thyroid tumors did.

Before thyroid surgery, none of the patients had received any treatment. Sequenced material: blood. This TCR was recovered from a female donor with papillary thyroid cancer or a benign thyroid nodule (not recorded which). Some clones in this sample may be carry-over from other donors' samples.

The CDR3 reads CSARGGGNPLGNQPQHF. The CDR3 DNA follows: TGCAGTGCTAGAGGAGGCGGGAATCCTTTAGGCAATCAGCCCCAGCATTTT. This chain links TRBV20-1 with TRBJ1-5; no definite D call. CDR1 is DFQATT and CDR2 is SNEGSKA in the germline V gene (reference sequence). This CDR3 has 17 residues. V dropped 1 base and J dropped 2 bases, with 18 bases sitting between them.